This T cell receptor beta chain was observed in a study of blood T cell repertoires in COVID-19. Study summary: Nucleic acid was either cDNA or gDNA, and it came from T cells, B-cell-depleted T cells, or PBMCs.

This clone was recorded a few times. In the authors' methods: Reference gene primer amplification gave nucleated cell count estimates. The repertoire was sequenced with immunoSEQ multiplex PCR; TCRdb's copy has only in-frame clones and lacks some. V and J calls and clone size are as listed in that table; D and trimming were resolved from the DNA. The data hold 90,000 to 100,000 clones, with roughly 80% observed a single time. Germline loops: CDR1 ENHRY, CDR2 SYGVKD. Trimming took off 4 bases at V and 1 base at J, with 7 bases between the two ends. The CDR3 extends over 13 amino acids. The rearrangement links TRBV10-3 to TRBJ1-1; no firm D call. The clonotype originates from a woman over 75 with acute or convalescent COVID-19. The specimen was peripheral blood. CDR3 amino acids: CAISGRQNTEAFF. Written as DNA, the CDR3 is TGTGCCATCAGTGGTAGACAGAACACTGAAGCTTTCTTT.